This T cell receptor (beta chain) was retrieved from a study of blood T cell repertoires in COVID-19. Only in-frame clones appear in the TCRdb table, and some are missing; sequencing was by immunoSEQ multiplex PCR. The profile shows around 440,000 clones, about 91% of them singletons. With V trimmed by 2 bases and J by 8 bases, 2 bases remained unmatched. Germline CDR1 and CDR2: SGHRS and YFSETQ. The CDR3 has 12 amino acids. V and J are TRBV5-1 and TRBJ1-1; 8 positions agree with TRBD1. Sequencing input: peripheral blood. The source of this sequence is a woman aged 50 to 60 with COVID-19, enrolled during active disease. The CDR3 loop is CASSFDRGEAFF. The CDR3 bases are TGCGCCAGCAGCTTCGACAGGGGAGAAGCTTTCTTT.